Sequencing of this T cell receptor beta chain was carried out in a study of CD8 T cells in ankylosing spondylitis. Study-level points and caveats: Characteristic, it appeared, of ankylosing spondylitis blood was a TCR beta motif of eight highly homologous variants.

This CDR3 is 14 amino acids long. Germline V gene data show CDR1 as SGHTA and CDR2 as FQGNSA. V shed 2 bases and J shed 6 bases, with 13 bases lying between them. For TCR beta, libraries came from quantitative 5'-RACE with molecular barcodes. Each CDR3 protein is one row after TCRdb ran MiXCR on the 5' RACE reads. The data hold about 500,000 distinct CDR3 sequences, with about 12% observed a single time. As regards this clonotype: The antigen is not known.

The source is a male donor with ankylosing spondylitis. The V gene is TRBV7-2, the J gene TRBJ1-1; possible D gene TRBD1, 5 bases. Sequencing was performed on blood, either unsorted or a sorted T cell fraction (not recorded which). CDR3 sequence reads: CASSLPGLVSEAFF. In DNA, the CDR3 is TGTGCCAGCAGCTTACCAGGGCTTGTCTCTGAAGCTTTCTTT. The full variable domain, its missing parts supplied by reference TRBV7-2 and TRBJ1-1, is GAGVSQSPSNKVTEKGKDVELRCDPISGHTALYWYRQSLGQGLEFLIYFQGNSAPDKSGLPSDRFSAERTGGSVSTLTIQRTQQEDSAVYLCASSLPGLVSEAFFGQGTRLTVV.